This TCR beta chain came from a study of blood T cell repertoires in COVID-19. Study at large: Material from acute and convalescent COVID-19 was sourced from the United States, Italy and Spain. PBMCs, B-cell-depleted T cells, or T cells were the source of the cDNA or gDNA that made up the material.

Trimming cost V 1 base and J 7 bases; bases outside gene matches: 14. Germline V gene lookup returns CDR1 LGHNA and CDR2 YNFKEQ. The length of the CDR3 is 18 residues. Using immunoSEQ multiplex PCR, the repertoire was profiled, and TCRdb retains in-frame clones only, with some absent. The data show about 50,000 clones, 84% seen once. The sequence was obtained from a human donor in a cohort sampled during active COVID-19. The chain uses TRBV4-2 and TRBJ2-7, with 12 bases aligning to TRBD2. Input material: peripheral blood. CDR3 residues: CASSQGRGTSGLTGEQYF. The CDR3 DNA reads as TGTGCCAGCAGCCAAGGGCGGGGGACTAGCGGGCTTACGGGAGAGCAGTACTTC.